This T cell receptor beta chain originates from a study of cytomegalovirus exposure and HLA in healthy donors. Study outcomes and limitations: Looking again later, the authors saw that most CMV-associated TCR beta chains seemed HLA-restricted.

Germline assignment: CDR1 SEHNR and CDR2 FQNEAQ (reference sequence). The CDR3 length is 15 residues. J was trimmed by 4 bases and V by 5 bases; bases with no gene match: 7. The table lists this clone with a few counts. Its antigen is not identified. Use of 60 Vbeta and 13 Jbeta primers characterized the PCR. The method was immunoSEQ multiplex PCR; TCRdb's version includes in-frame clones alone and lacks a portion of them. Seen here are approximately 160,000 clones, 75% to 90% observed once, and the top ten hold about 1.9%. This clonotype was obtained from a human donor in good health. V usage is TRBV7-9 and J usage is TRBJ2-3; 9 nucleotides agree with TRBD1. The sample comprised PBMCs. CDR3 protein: CASSGRDRDPDTQYF. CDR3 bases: TGTGCCAGCAGCGGCCGGGACAGGGACCCAGATACGCAGTATTTT.